Listed below are T cell receptor beta chains from one sample, sequenced in a study of long-term antiretroviral therapy in people with HIV. Measured with immunoSEQ multiplex PCR; TCRdb has only the in-frame clones, and not every one. In the table there are tens of thousands of clones, 80% to 95% of which are singletons. The source was unsorted PBMCs, collected 3.1 years after starting antiretroviral therapy. The source of these receptors is a man between 18 and 35 years old with HIV. Both conserved end residues are part of each CDR3. The D gene is left open where the match is weak. Size is omitted from some rows. Given values are once, few, many or a class for expanded clones.

abundance | j_gene | d_gene | v_gene | CDR3aa | CDR3nt
. | TRBJ2-1 | TRBD2 | TRBV5-1 | CASSELAGITYNEQFF | TGCGCCAGCAGCGAATTAGCGGGGATTACATACAATGAGCAGTTCTTC
few | TRBJ2-7 | . | TRBV4-3 | CASSLGEGPYEQYF | TGCGCCAGCAGCCTTGGCGAGGGGCCCTACGAGCAGTACTTC
. | TRBJ2-5 | . | TRBV7-9 | CASSLTSGGTQETQYF | TGTGCCAGCAGCTTAACCTCTGGGGGGACGCAAGAGACCCAGTACTTC
. | TRBJ2-1 | TRBD2 | TRBV5-1 | CASSLQTSGLPRNEQFF | TGCGCCAGCAGCTTGCAAACTAGCGGCTTGCCTAGGAATGAGCAGTTCTTC
. | TRBJ2-3 | . | TRBV4-1 | CASSHRIGGSPDTQYF | TGCGCCAGCAGCCACCGGATCGGGGGCAGCCCAGATACGCAGTATTTT
. | TRBJ2-7 | . | TRBV28 | CASSLIQVNPYEQYF | TGTGCCAGCAGCCTCATACAGGTAAATCCCTACGAGCAGTACTTC
. | TRBJ2-7 | . | TRBV7-2 | CASSLVSAGSNIYEQYF | TGTGCCAGCAGCTTAGTTTCCGCCGGGAGCAATATCTACGAGCAGTACTTC
. | TRBJ2-5 | . | TRBV11-2 | CASSRRESGEETQYF | TGTGCCAGCAGCCGACGGGAATCCGGGGAAGAGACCCAGTACTTC
. | TRBJ1-4 | . | TRBV4-3 | CASSPSRQVNEKLFF | TGCGCCAGCAGCCCCTCCCGACAGGTTAATGAAAAACTGTTTTTT
. | TRBJ1-1 | . | TRBV4-3 | CASSQAGGWNTEAFF | TGCGCCAGCAGCCAAGCCGGGGGCTGGAACACTGAAGCTTTCTTT
. | TRBJ2-2 | TRBD2 | TRBV4-2 | CASSRTSGANTGELFF | TGTGCCAGCAGCCGAACTAGCGGCGCGAACACCGGGGAGCTGTTTTTT
. | TRBJ2-3 | TRBD2 | TRBV27 | CASSLLGGRSTDTQYF | TGTGCCAGCAGTTTATTGGGGGGGAGAAGCACAGATACGCAGTATTTT
. | TRBJ2-6 | . | TRBV7-2 | CASSSSSGANVLTF | TGTGCCAGCAGCTCAAGCTCTGGGGCCAACGTCCTGACTTTC
once | TRBJ1-3 | . | TRBV5-1 | CASSLSRSNTIYF | TGCGCCAGCAGCTTATCCAGGTCGAACACCATATATTTT
. | TRBJ1-2 | TRBD1 | TRBV7-3 | CASSLVGGQGHNGYTF | TGTGCCAGCAGCTTGGTTGGGGGACAGGGGCATAATGGCTACACCTTC
. | TRBJ1-1 | TRBD1 | TRBV7-7 | CASSFGPPGQADTEAFF | TGTGCTAGCAGCTTTGGACCGCCGGGACAGGCCGACACTGAAGCTTTCTTT
. | TRBJ2-7 | . | TRBV4-3 | CASSQGTGGTYEQYF | TGCGCCAGCAGCCAAGGGACAGGTGGGACTTACGAGCAGTACTTC
once | TRBJ1-3 | TRBD1 | TRBV4-3 | CASSQEPGQHSSGNTIYF | TGCGCCAGTAGCCAAGAGCCGGGACAGCACAGCTCTGGAAACACCATATATTTT
. | TRBJ2-7 | . | TRBV7-8 | CASSLEDYGIYEQYF | TGTGCCAGCAGCTTAGAGGATTACGGGATCTACGAGCAGTACTTC
. | TRBJ1-2 | . | TRBV6-5 | CASSYRGKVSGYGYTF | TGTGCCAGCAGTTACAGGGGGAAAGTCTCTGGCTATGGCTACACCTTC
. | TRBJ2-7 | TRBD1 | TRBV9 | CASSDRDRGPEQYF | TGTGCCAGCAGCGACCGGGACAGGGGGCCCGAGCAGTACTTC
. | TRBJ1-5 | . | TRBV18 | CASSLSGGEQPQHF | TGTGCCAGCTCACTGTCAGGCGGGGAGCAGCCCCAGCATTTT
. | TRBJ2-3 | . | TRBV7-6 | CASSPLINTDTQYF | TGTGCCAGCAGCCCCCTAATCAACACAGATACGCAGTATTTT
. | TRBJ2-1 | TRBD1 | TRBV7-9 | CASSRIPGQGDEQFF | TGTGCCAGCAGCCGAATTCCGGGACAGGGCGATGAGCAGTTCTTC
. | TRBJ1-1 | . | TRBV6-5 | CASSADSLNTEAFF | TGTGCCAGCAGCGCCGACAGTCTAAACACTGAAGCTTTCTTT
. | TRBJ1-6 | . | TRBV10-3 | CATTLDSSYNSPLHF | TGTGCCACAACCCTCGACAGCTCCTATAATTCACCCCTCCACTTT
few | TRBJ1-1 | . | TRBV14 | CASSRNTEAFF | TGTGCCAGCAGCCGGAACACTGAAGCTTTCTTT
. | TRBJ2-1 | TRBD2 | TRBV4-3 | CASSPNLGGSYNEQFF | TGCGCCAGCAGCCCCAATTTGGGGGGGTCCTACAATGAGCAGTTCTTC
. | TRBJ2-3 | . | TRBV20-1 | CSARDGDTQYF | TGCAGTGCTAGGGACGGCGATACGCAGTATTTT
. | TRBJ1-5 | . | TRBV5-1 | CASSLQVGQPQHF | TGCGCCAGCAGCTTACAGGTTGGTCAGCCCCAGCATTTT
. | TRBJ1-2 | TRBD1 | TRBV4-3 | CASSQGAGGFGYTF | TGCGCCAGCAGCCAAGGGGCAGGGGGCTTCGGCTACACCTTC
. | TRBJ1-2 | . | TRBV19 | CASLGNRLGGYTF | TGTGCCAGCCTTGGTAATCGGTTAGGTGGCTACACCTTC
once | TRBJ1-2 | TRBD1 | TRBV4-3 | CASSQDPSGTDSYGYTF | TGCGCCAGCAGCCAAGATCCCTCCGGGACAGATAGCTATGGCTACACCTTC
. | TRBJ2-3 | TRBD1 | TRBV27 | CARIDLAGTGESTDTQYF | TGTGCCAGAATCGACTTAGCCGGGACAGGAGAAAGCACAGATACGCAGTATTTT
. | TRBJ2-2 | . | TRBV9 | CASSVRGAGELFF | TGTGCCAGCAGCGTTAGAGGGGCCGGGGAGCTGTTTTTT
. | TRBJ1-3 | TRBD1 | TRBV19 | CASQGAFGNTIYF | TGTGCCAGTCAGGGGGCCTTTGGAAACACCATATATTTT
. | TRBJ2-7 | TRBD2 | TRBV6-5 | CASGGDGAEQYF | TGTGCCAGCGGGGGGGACGGGGCCGAGCAGTACTTC
. | TRBJ2-7 | . | TRBV27 | CASSLGTELLTEQYF | TGTGCCAGCAGTTTAGGGACGGAATTACTTACCGAGCAGTACTTC
. | TRBJ1-5 | TRBD1 | TRBV23-1 | CASIGQGDRQPQHF | TGCGCCAGCATCGGACAGGGGGATCGTCAGCCCCAGCATTTT
once | TRBJ2-3 | . | TRBV9 | CASSVELADTQYF | TGTGCCAGCAGCGTAGAGCTAGCCGATACGCAGTATTTT
once | TRBJ2-3 | . | TRBV18 | CASSLATASTDTQYF | TGTGCCAGCTCATTAGCGACAGCTAGCACAGATACGCAGTATTTT
. | TRBJ2-3 | . | TRBV30 | CAWDPLRADTQYF | TGTGCCTGGGACCCCCTCAGGGCAGATACGCAGTATTTT
. | TRBJ2-1 | . | TRBV5-1 | CASSLRRQELYNEQFF | TGCGCCAGCAGCCTACGCCGACAGGAGCTTTACAATGAGCAGTTCTTC
. | TRBJ2-7 | TRBD2 | TRBV6-5 | CASGEGGTYEQYF | TGTGCCAGCGGGGAGGGCGGCACCTACGAGCAGTACTTC